The rows below give T cell receptor beta chains drawn from one sample of a study of blood T cell repertoires in COVID-19. The assay was immunoSEQ multiplex PCR, and TCRdb's table has in-frame clones only and misses some. This sample has 210,000 or so clones, with 85% to 90% found just once. Sequenced input: peripheral blood. The receptor set was obtained from a man in his fifties with acute or convalescent COVID-19. Each CDR3 is given with its conserved first and last residue. The D gene is left open where the match is weak. Not every row has a clone size; where given, it reads once, few, many or a size class.

TRBJ1-1,TRBV6-6,-,-,TGTGCCAGCAACTACGATTTGAACACTGAAGCTTTCTTT,CASNYDLNTEAFF
TRBJ2-5,TRBV7-7,-,few,TGTGCCAGCAGCTTACGGGGAGGGGGTTACCGGGAGACCCAGTACTTC,CASSLRGGGYRETQYF
TRBJ1-3,TRBV7-6,TRBD1,-,TGTGCCAGCAGGAGACAGGGGGAATACACCATATATTTT,CASRRQGEYTIYF
TRBJ2-5,TRBV20-1,-,-,TGCAGTGCTAGTAACTCGATACAAGAGACCCAGTACTTC,CSASNSIQETQYF
TRBJ2-7,TRBV7-2,TRBD2,-,TGTGCCAGCAGCCAAAGGCGGGAGGACGAGCAGTACTTC,CASSQRREDEQYF
TRBJ2-3,TRBV5-1,TRBD1,-,TGCGCCAGCAGCTGGCAGGGGGAGGATACGCAGTATTTT,CASSWQGEDTQYF
TRBJ2-5,TRBV19,-,-,TGTGCCAGTAGTCTAAACAGGGCTGAGACCCAGTACTTC,CASSLNRAETQYF
TRBJ2-1,TRBV12-5,-,few,TGTGCTAGTGGTTTGGTACAGGGTGGGCACAATGAGCAGTTCTTC,CASGLVQGGHNEQFF
TRBJ1-2,TRBV21-1,-,-,TGTGCCAGCAGCAAAGTGGTGGGGACAAGAAACTATGGCTACACCTTC,CASSKVVGTRNYGYTF
TRBJ1-6,TRBV5-8,-,-,TGTGCCAGCAGCTCGGGACTTGGGAATTCACCCCTCCACTTT,CASSSGLGNSPLHF
TRBJ2-7,TRBV20-1,TRBD2,-,TGCAGTGCTAGTTCCCCCCTAGCGGGGGCAACCTACGAGCAGTACTTC,CSASSPLAGATYEQYF
TRBJ2-3,TRBV19,-,-,TGTGCCAGTAGTATCGGGCTAGCGCCCCTCACAGATACGCAGTATTTT,CASSIGLAPLTDTQYF
TRBJ2-5,TRBV5-6,-,-,TGTGCCAGCAGCTTGCTCCTCTCCAGTGGCACACAAGAGACCCAGTACTTC,CASSLLLSSGTQETQYF
TRBJ2-1,TRBV5-1,-,-,TGCGCCAGCAGCCTAGGACAGACAGTCTACAATGAGCAGTTCTTC,CASSLGQTVYNEQFF
TRBJ1-4,TRBV19,-,-,TGTGCCAGTAGTGAAACAGGGTCCGGGGATGAAAAACTGTTTTTT,CASSETGSGDEKLFF
TRBJ1-5,TRBV3-1/TRBV3-2,-,-,TGTGCCAGCAGCCAAGCGGCAGGGGAAAATCAGCCCCAGCATTTT,CASSQAAGENQPQHF